This entry lists 19 T cell receptor beta chains sequenced from one sample in a study of cytomegalovirus exposure and HLA in healthy donors. PCR used 60 Vbeta primers and 13 Jbeta primers. Measured with immunoSEQ multiplex PCR; TCRdb has only the in-frame clones, and not every one. The sample yields roughly 82,000 clones, around 70% seen once. The specimen was PBMCs. The receptor source for this set is a woman aged 45-65 years in good health and CMV-seropositive.

The chain links TRBV19 to TRBJ2-1, with TRBD2 matching over 9 bases. Per the germline V gene, CDR1 is LNHDA and CDR2 is SQIVND (reference sequence). V shed 3 bases, J shed 2 bases, and the junction held 8 bases outside the gene matches. This CDR3 is built from 17 residues. The CDR3 DNA is TGTGCCAGTAGTATTAGCTCTCTAGCGGGAACCTACAATGAGCAGTTCTTC. It yields the protein CASSISSLAGTYNEQFF.

V gene TRBV2 combines with J gene TRBJ2-7; D is possibly TRBD1 (5 bases). Germline CDR1 and CDR2: SNHLY and FYNNEI. Deletions cut 5 bases from V and 0 bases from J, with 23 bases between. This CDR3 has 18 residues. The CDR3 sequence: CASSWGHPASPRSYEQYF. The CDR3 bases are TGTGCCAGCAGTTGGGGCCACCCGGCATCTCCCCGCTCCTACGAGCAGTACTTC.

CDR3 bases: TGTGCCAGCAGCGTTTCCAGCGGAAGCTCCTACGAGCAGTACTTC. Protein: CASSVSSGSSYEQYF. The chain recombines TRBV9 with TRBJ2-7, with D tentatively TRBD2 (5 bases). V dropped 2 bases and J dropped 0 bases, with 12 bases sitting between them. This CDR3 region has 15 residues. Germline V CDR1 and CDR2: SGDLS, YYNGEE.

This clone was observed a handful of times. V gene TRBV6-1 combines with J gene TRBJ1-1, with 8 bases matching TRBD1. Trimming took 7 bases from V and 4 from J; bases not matched to a gene: 8. The CDR3 is 14 residues long. Germline CDR1 MNHNS, CDR2 SASEGT. CDR3 nucleotides: TGTGCCAGCAACGGACAGGGCGGGGGCACTGAAGCTTTCTTT. This sequence encodes CASNGQGGGTEAFF.

CDR3 region: CASSSERMTNYGYTF. The CDR3 DNA reads TGTGCCAGCAGCTCAGAGAGGATGACTAACTATGGCTACACCTTC. This chain uses TRBV5-4 with TRBJ1-2; D is ambiguous. The CDR3 runs 15 residues. The ends were cut back, 3 bases at V and 0 bases at J, with 12 bases in the middle. The germline V gene has CDR1 SGHNT and CDR2 YYREEE (reference sequence).

The chain carries TRBV28 and TRBJ2-6; no definite D call. Germline V CDR1 and CDR2: MDHEN, SYDVKM. The V gene lost 6 bases and the J gene lost 3 bases, with 3 bases spanning the gap. The CDR3 sequence is 12 residues long. The CDR3, as DNA: TGTGCCAGCAGACTTGGGGCCAACGTCCTGACTTTC. Residues: CASRLGANVLTF.

This clone was seen once. The chain joins TRBV27 to TRBJ1-2, with 7 bases lining up with TRBD1. Germline V CDR1 and CDR2: MNHEY, SMNVEV (reference sequence). CDR3 length: 15 residues. The ends lost 5 bases at V and 6 bases at J; junction bases unmatched: 12. The CDR3 reads CASSRGLQGSHGYTF. CDR3 bases: TGTGCCAGCAGTCGGGGCTTACAGGGGTCGCATGGCTACACCTTC.

The rearrangement uses TRBV28 and TRBJ1-5; 10 nucleotides align to TRBD1. The CDR3 spans 15 residues. From germline, CDR1 is MDHEN and CDR2 SYDVKM. The V segment lost 3 bases and the J segment 4 bases; nucleotides outside the gene matches: 3. This CDR3 is CASSFGTGVNQPQHF. The CDR3, as DNA: TGTGCCAGCAGTTTTGGGACAGGGGTTAATCAGCCCCAGCATTTT.

The sample holds one count of this clone. The V and J genes are TRBV6-6 and TRBJ2-5; 9 bases match TRBD1. The CDR3 runs 15 residues. The V and J ends lost 6 bases and 5 bases, in that order; junction bases with no gene match: 10. Germline CDR1 MNHNY, CDR2 SVGAGI (reference sequence). This CDR3 is CASSTGDRVVETQYF. CDR3 DNA: TGTGCCAGCAGCACGGGGGACAGGGTGGTGGAGACCCAGTACTTC.

The chain uses TRBV29-1 and TRBJ2-2, with a weak D call TRBD2 (6 bases). CDR1 and CDR2 from the germline V gene are SQVTM and ANQGSEA. Trimming removed 5 bases from V and 4 bases from J, with 20 bases in between. This CDR3 is 16 amino acids long. The CDR3 region has the DNA TGCAGCGTTTGGGGCGGGGAAGTGGCGGGCACCGGGGAGCTGTTTTTT. Its protein is CSVWGGEVAGTGELFF.

The chain is built from TRBV6-5 and TRBJ1-4, with D perhaps TRBD1 (5 bases). In germline, CDR1 is MNHEY, CDR2 SVGAGI. This CDR3 is built from 15 residues. The V end was cut by 4 bases, the J end by 11 bases, with 20 bases between. The CDR3 protein is CASSSTMDKRRKLFF. CDR3 nucleotide sequence: TGTGCCAGCAGTTCAACGATGGACAAGCGCCGGAAACTGTTTTTT.

The chain is built from TRBV20-1 and TRBJ2-1; 7 bases are a match to TRBD1. CDR3 size: 11 residues. Trimming took 6 bases from V and 11 from J; bases not matched to a gene: 7. CDR1 DFQATT and CDR2 SNEGSKA come from the germline V gene (reference sequence). The CDR3 DNA reads TGCAGTGCATCGGGACAGCAGAAGCAGTTCTTC. This gives the protein CSASGQQKQFF.

The rearrangement uses TRBV18 and TRBJ2-2; 8 nucleotides agree with TRBD2. Germline V gives CDR1 KGHSH, CDR2 LQKENI. CDR3 size: 16 residues. The V and J ends lost 6 bases and 0 bases, in that order; junction bases with no gene match: 6. The DNA of the CDR3 is TGTGCCAGCTCGCCCCTAGCGGGTGCGAACACCGGGGAGCTGTTTTTT. Its protein is CASSPLAGANTGELFF.

V usage is TRBV7-9 and J usage is TRBJ2-3, with 14 bases identical to TRBD2. CDR3 length: 17 amino acids. The V segment lost 5 bases and the J segment 5 bases; nucleotides outside the gene matches: 9. Germline V gene sequence: CDR1 SEHNR, CDR2 FQNEAQ (reference sequence). This CDR3 is CASSPGTGTSGRDTQYF. CDR3 coding DNA: TGTGCCAGCAGCCCTGGTACCGGGACTAGCGGGAGAGATACGCAGTATTTT.

J is TRBJ1-5 and V is TRBV2, with D unresolved. This CDR3 has 12 residues. The germline V and J ends were trimmed by 4 bases and 6 bases, with 7 bases remaining between them. Germline V gene data show CDR1 as SNHLY and CDR2 as FYNNEI. CDR3 residues: CASSVGVQPQHF. CDR3 nucleotide sequence: TGTGCCAGCAGTGTAGGAGTTCAGCCCCAGCATTTT.

The genes are TRBV5-4 and TRBJ2-7; 8 bases match TRBD2. J gave up 4 bases and V 0 bases, and 3 bases lay outside the gene matches. This CDR3 has 14 amino acids. Per germline, CDR1 SGHNT and CDR2 YYREEE (reference sequence). CDR3: CASSLDSGKYEQYF. The CDR3 region has the DNA TGTGCCAGCAGCTTGGATAGCGGGAAATACGAGCAGTACTTC.

This clone was seen only once. The V call is TRBV5-1, the J call TRBJ2-3; D is undetermined. Germline V CDR1 and CDR2: SGHRS, YFSETQ. V was pared by 4 bases and J by 1 base, with 13 bases between. CDR3 length: 15 residues. In nucleotides, the CDR3 is TGCGCCAGCAGCCGAGGAGTGGTCGGCACAGATACGCAGTATTTT. Translating it yields CASSRGVVGTDTQYF.

The chain employs TRBV27 and TRBJ2-7; no reliable D call. The CDR3 is 13 amino acids. Germline loops: CDR1 MNHEY, CDR2 SMNVEV (reference sequence). Between the trimmed V and J ends, which lost 5 bases and 1 base, there was a span of 9 bases. The CDR3 DNA is TGTGCCAGCAGTCGCGTGAAATCCTACGAGCAGTACTTC. Protein sequence: CASSRVKSYEQYF.

On this clone: Germline is not matched at one junction end, which may reflect a read error. The V call is TRBV7-9, the J call TRBJ1-1; no firm D call. The CDR3 runs to 14 residues. The germline V gene encodes CDR1 SEHNR and CDR2 FQNEAQ (reference sequence). DNA for the CDR3: TGTTCCAGCAGCTTACTGGGCCTACCCACTGAAGCTTTCTTT. Translation gives CSSSLLGLPTEAFF.